Listed below are T cell receptor beta chains from one sample, sequenced in a study of shared clonotypes between healthy human individuals. Clones were read by immunoSEQ multiplex PCR, and TCRdb kept only the in-frame ones, dropping some. The sample includes roughly 2,500,000 clones, approximately 93% of them seen just once. Source material: naive CD4+ T cells from PBMCs. The receptors stem from a man between 18 and 35 years old in good health. Some clones in this sample may be carry-over from other donors' samples. The CDR3 runs from the conserved cysteine through the conserved F or W. D genes are given only for firm matches. A row's size may be missing; if present it is once, few, many or a size class.

>NA|13|TRBV7-2|NA|TRBJ2-7
TGTGCCAGCAGCCTATCCCCGGCCTACGAGCAGTACTTC
CASSLSPAYEQYF
>NA|13|TRBV6-6|NA|TRBJ2-1
TGTGCCAGCAGTTACTCGAGGAGGAATGAGCAGTTCTTC
CASSYSRRNEQFF
>NA|15|TRBV2|TRBD2|TRBJ2-1
TGTGCCAGCAGTGTTGGGCGGGAGACCTACAATGAGCAGTTCTTC
CASSVGRETYNEQFF
>NA|14|TRBV28|NA|TRBJ2-7
TGTGCCAGCAGTTGGAATTGGAAACTGACCGAGCAGTACTTC
CASSWNWKLTEQYF
>NA|17|TRBV10-3|NA|TRBJ2-7
TGTGCCATCAGTGCCCCCGACCTGACAGGGACTACGATGGTGGCGTACTTC
CAISAPDLTGTTMVAYF
>NA|12|TRBV7-9|NA|TRBJ1-2
TGTGCCAGCAGCTTGGTGGGCCCGGGGGACACCTTC
CASSLVGPGDTF
>NA|12|TRBV4-1|NA|TRBJ2-1
TGCGCCAGCAGCCAGGCTAGGAATGAGCAGTTCTTC
CASSQARNEQFF
>NA|12|TRBV18|NA|TRBJ2-5
TGTGCCAGCTCACCCCAGACAGAGACCCAGTACTTC
CASSPQTETQYF
>NA|14|TRBV5-5|NA|TRBJ2-2
TGTGCCAGCACCGGGACTTTCCCCACCGGGGAGCTGTTTTTT
CASTGTFPTGELFF
>once|15|TRBV5-6|NA|TRBJ2-7
TGTGCCAGCAGCCGTGGGCGGGACAGCTCCTACGAGCAGTACTTC
CASSRGRDSSYEQYF
>NA|18|TRBV6-1|TRBD2|TRBJ2-1
TGTGCCAGCAGTGGACGGACTAGCGGGAGGGCGTCCTACAATGAGCAGTTCTTC
CASSGRTSGRASYNEQFF
>NA|15|TRBV7-8|TRBD1|TRBJ1-2
TGTGCCAGCAGTTTTGACAGGGGGCTTAACTATGGCTACACCTTC
CASSFDRGLNYGYTF
>NA|15|TRBV6-5|NA|TRBJ2-5
TGTGCCAGCAGTTACGGCAGCGGAAAGGAAGAGACCCAGTACTTC
CASSYGSGKEETQYF
>NA|17|TRBV27|TRBD1|TRBJ1-2
TGTGCCAGCAGTTATACCCTCGTAGGGGGCTTCCCTAATGGCTACACCTTC
CASSYTLVGGFPNGYTF
>NA|15|TRBV7-9|NA|TRBJ1-4
TGTGCCAGCAGCTTAGGAGGGGACCAGAATGAAAAACTGTTTTTT
CASSLGGDQNEKLFF
>NA|17|TRBV15|NA|TRBJ2-3
TGTGCCACCAGAATCTGGGACCTTTTATCTAGCACAGATACGCAGTATTTT
CATRIWDLLSSTDTQYF
>NA|15|TRBV2|NA|TRBJ2-3
TGTGCCAGCAGTGAAGGGACTATCCGCACAGATACGCAGTATTTT
CASSEGTIRTDTQYF
>NA|12|TRBV15|NA|TRBJ2-5
TGTGCCACCAGCAGAGATAGGGTGACCCAGTACTTC
CATSRDRVTQYF
>once|14|TRBV2|NA|TRBJ2-7
TGTGCCAGCAGTGTTGAACAGGGAGGCTACGAGCAGTACTTC
CASSVEQGGYEQYF
>once|15|TRBV5-4|NA|TRBJ2-5
TGTGCCAGCAGCCGAAAGGCAGGGTTACAAGAGACCCAGTACTTC
CASSRKAGLQETQYF
>NA|16|TRBV6-1|TRBD2|TRBJ2-3
TGTGCCAGCAGTGTATTAGCGGGAGCCAGCACAGATACGCAGTATTTT
CASSVLAGASTDTQYF
>NA|11|TRBV20-1|NA|TRBJ1-1
TGCAGTGCTAGATATAGCACTGAAGCTTTCTTT
CSARYSTEAFF
>NA|17|TRBV5-1|NA|TRBJ2-7
TGCGCCAGCAGCTTACTTCCAGGGGTTCCGATTGGGAACGAGCAGTACTTC
CASSLLPGVPIGNEQYF
>NA|16|TRBV14|TRBD2|TRBJ2-5
TGTGCCAGCAGCCCCCTCGGGACTAGCGGGAGTGTGACCCAGTACTTC
CASSPLGTSGSVTQYF
>once|17|TRBV27|NA|TRBJ1-6
TGTGCCAGCAGTATTAAGGGAGGGGAGGCTTATAATTCACCCCTCCACTTT
CASSIKGGEAYNSPLHF
>NA|14|TRBV6-6|NA|TRBJ2-7
TGTGCCAGCAGTTACATGGCAGGGAGAGACGAGCAGTACTTC
CASSYMAGRDEQYF
>many|14|TRBV6-6|NA|TRBJ1-1
TGTGCCAGCGATATGACAGGCCCCAACACTGAAGCTTTCTTT
CASDMTGPNTEAFF
>NA|14|TRBV27|NA|TRBJ2-1
TGTGCCAGCATAGCTTGGGGGCGGGGCAATGAGCAGTTCTTC
CASIAWGRGNEQFF
>NA|14|TRBV29-1|NA|TRBJ1-2
TGCAGCGTTGATACAGGCACTATAAACTATGGCTACACCTTC
CSVDTGTINYGYTF
>NA|15|TRBV4-1|NA|TRBJ1-1
TGCGCCAGCAGCCAATCTTCCTTACCTAACACTGAAGCTTTCTTT
CASSQSSLPNTEAFF
>NA|12|TRBV6-6|NA|TRBJ1-5
TGTGCCAGCAGTTTTATTAATCAGCCCCAGCATTTT
CASSFINQPQHF
>NA|12|TRBV7-9|TRBD1|TRBJ2-7
TGTGCCAGCAGCCGGACAGGTGAGGAGCAGTACTTC
CASSRTGEEQYF
>NA|12|TRBV30|NA|TRBJ1-2
TGTGCCTGGAGTGGGGAGAACTATGGCTACACCTTC
CAWSGENYGYTF
>NA|15|TRBV6-4|NA|TRBJ2-1
TGTGCCAGCAGTGACCCTAATGAAGGGCACAATGAGCAGTTCTTC
CASSDPNEGHNEQFF